This TCR beta chain was profiled in a study of T-cell reconstitution after alpha-beta-depleted transplantation in children. V was cut by 4 bases and J by 6 bases, with 13 bases left in between. In germline, CDR1 is MDHEN, CDR2 SYDVKM. The CDR3 is made up of 13 amino acids. Note on this clonotype: Its antigen remains unidentified.

Preparation of the TCRbeta library used unique molecular identifiers. TCRdb recomputed calls from the PCR reads with MiXCR, one row per CDR3 protein. The profile shows fewer than 250,000 distinct CDR3 sequences, 17% of them singletons. Study-wide findings and caveats: About two months after transplant, alpha-beta T cells reportedly came from several hundred expanded graft clones. One year post-transplant, T-cell counts and diversity were largely derived from T cells produced anew. After transplant, high TCRbeta diversity at day 60 in some patients arose from surviving recipient T cells and thymic progenitors.

The material was PBMCs, mostly from graft donor cells, obtained 360 days after TCRalphabeta/CD19-depleted stem cell transplant. This rearrangement joins TRBV28 to TRBJ2-7; possible D gene TRBD1, 5 bases. The sequence was obtained from a male patient between 2 and 15 years old who had a stem cell transplant for acute lymphoblastic leukemia, so the T cells may come from the graft donor. CDR3 region: CASSWAGRSEQYF. The CDR3 DNA reads as TGTGCCAGCAGTTGGGCAGGGCGGAGCGAGCAGTACTTC.